A selection of T cell receptor beta chains follows, all from one sample in a study of T-cell reconstitution after alpha-beta-depleted transplantation in children. TCRdb re-derived calls from the PCR reads in MiXCR, one entry per CDR3 protein. Altogether approximately 240,000 distinct CDR3 sequences are present, 9.5% to 13% being singletons, with the ten largest covering roughly 28%. The starting material was PBMCs, obtained before TCRalphabeta/CD19-depleted stem cell transplant. These receptors were taken from a child younger than two with acute myeloid leukemia, due to receive a stem cell transplant. Each CDR3 is given with its conserved first and last residue. The order of the fields is CDR3 protein, CDR3 DNA, J gene, D gene, V gene, clone size. A D gene is named only where the DNA matches it firmly. Where a row states a size, it is once, few, many or the class of an expanded clone; other rows omit it.

CDR3 protein: CASSFQGGLSNTGELFF
CDR3 DNA: TGTGCCAGCAGCTTCCAAGGGGGATTGTCGAACACCGGGGAGCTGTTTTTT
J gene: TRBJ2-2
D gene: -
V gene: TRBV7-6
clone size: many

CDR3 protein: CASSEYSGGEKLFF
CDR3 DNA: TGTGCCAGCAGTGAATATTCGGGAGGGGAAAAACTGTTTTTT
J gene: TRBJ1-4
D gene: -
V gene: TRBV25-1
clone size: many

CDR3 protein: CASSLRDRYEQYF
CDR3 DNA: TGTGCCAGCAGCTTGAGGGACCGCTACGAGCAGTACTTC
J gene: TRBJ2-7
D gene: -
V gene: TRBV5-6
clone size: many

CDR3 protein: CASSSPGYTETQYF
CDR3 DNA: TGTGCCAGCAGTTCCCCCGGGTACACAGAGACCCAGTACTTC
J gene: TRBJ2-5
D gene: -
V gene: TRBV28
clone size: few

CDR3 protein: CSAARINEQFF
CDR3 DNA: TGCAGTGCTGCGCGGATCAATGAGCAGTTCTTC
J gene: TRBJ2-1
D gene: -
V gene: TRBV20-1
clone size: many

CDR3 protein: CASGRQSSTDTQYF
CDR3 DNA: TGTGCCAGCGGAAGACAGTCTAGCACAGATACGCAGTATTTT
J gene: TRBJ2-3
D gene: -
V gene: TRBV6-1
clone size: -

CDR3 protein: CAISERGGLNTDTQYF
CDR3 DNA: TGTGCCATCAGTGAACGGGGGGGGCTGAACACAGATACGCAGTATTTT
J gene: TRBJ2-3
D gene: TRBD2
V gene: TRBV10-3
clone size: many

CDR3 protein: CASRQKEGTVRANYGYTF
CDR3 DNA: TGCGCCAGCAGACAGAAGGAAGGGACCGTGCGCGCTAACTATGGCTACACCTTC
J gene: TRBJ1-2
D gene: -
V gene: TRBV5-1
clone size: many

CDR3 protein: CASSFPPFSGGSEQFF
CDR3 DNA: TGCGCCAGCAGCTTTCCCCCCTTCAGCGGGGGGTCTGAGCAGTTCTTC
J gene: TRBJ2-1
D gene: TRBD2
V gene: TRBV5-1
clone size: many

CDR3 protein: CASSLAMWGDEKLFF
CDR3 DNA: TGTGCCAGCAGTTTAGCGATGTGGGGGGATGAAAAACTGTTTTTT
J gene: TRBJ1-4
D gene: -
V gene: TRBV12-3/TRBV12-4
clone size: many

CDR3 protein: CASSEEGTLETQYF
CDR3 DNA: TGTGCCAGCAGCGAGGAGGGAACATTAGAGACCCAGTACTTC
J gene: TRBJ2-5
D gene: -
V gene: TRBV5-6
clone size: many

CDR3 protein: CASSPTNQPQHF
CDR3 DNA: TGTGCCAGCAGTCCCACCAATCAGCCCCAGCATTTT
J gene: TRBJ1-5
D gene: -
V gene: TRBV12-3/TRBV12-4
clone size: many

CDR3 protein: CASSYSPGFTGELFF
CDR3 DNA: TGTGCCAGCAGTTACTCGCCGGGGTTCACCGGGGAGCTGTTTTTT
J gene: TRBJ2-2
D gene: -
V gene: TRBV6-2/TRBV6-3
clone size: many

CDR3 protein: CASSFDPWGGDQQITYEQYF
CDR3 DNA: TGTGCCAGCAGTTTTGACCCATGGGGGGGGGACCAACAGATTACCTACGAGCAGTACTTC
J gene: TRBJ2-7
D gene: TRBD2
V gene: TRBV28
clone size: many

CDR3 protein: CASSARRVPYNEQFF
CDR3 DNA: TGTGCCAGCAGCGCGAGGAGGGTCCCCTACAATGAGCAGTTCTTC
J gene: TRBJ2-1
D gene: -
V gene: TRBV7-2
clone size: many

CDR3 protein: CASSEGLAVVEQFF
CDR3 DNA: TGCGCCAGCAGTGAAGGACTAGCGGTGGTTGAGCAGTTCTTC
J gene: TRBJ2-1
D gene: TRBD2
V gene: TRBV10-2
clone size: many

CDR3 protein: CASSWGAGVSYNEQFF
CDR3 DNA: TGTGCCAGCAGTTGGGGAGCGGGTGTCTCCTACAATGAGCAGTTCTTC
J gene: TRBJ2-1
D gene: -
V gene: TRBV12-3/TRBV12-4
clone size: many

CDR3 protein: CAISEVGTGEGTEAFF
CDR3 DNA: TGTGCCATCAGTGAGGTTGGGACAGGGGAGGGCACTGAAGCTTTCTTT
J gene: TRBJ1-1
D gene: TRBD1
V gene: TRBV10-3
clone size: few

CDR3 protein: CASSLEGSSGNTIYF
CDR3 DNA: TGTGCCAGCAGCTTAGAGGGTTCCTCTGGAAACACCATATATTTT
J gene: TRBJ1-3
D gene: -
V gene: TRBV7-9
clone size: many

CDR3 protein: CASSLDGGSYEQYF
CDR3 DNA: TGTGCCAGCAGCTTAGATGGGGGCTCCTACGAGCAGTACTTC
J gene: TRBJ2-7
D gene: -
V gene: TRBV7-2
clone size: many

CDR3 protein: CASSLSGNNEQFF
CDR3 DNA: TGTGCCAGCAGTTTAAGTGGCAACAATGAGCAGTTCTTC
J gene: TRBJ2-1
D gene: -
V gene: TRBV12-3/TRBV12-4
clone size: many

CDR3 protein: CAIADSSYNEQFF
CDR3 DNA: TGTGCCATCGCGGATAGCTCCTACAATGAGCAGTTCTTC
J gene: TRBJ2-1
D gene: -
V gene: TRBV10-3
clone size: many

CDR3 protein: CASSLTGENPQHF
CDR3 DNA: TGTGCCAGCAGCTTAACAGGGGAAAATCCCCAGCATTTT
J gene: TRBJ1-5
D gene: TRBD1
V gene: TRBV7-2
clone size: many

CDR3 protein: CSASRLGSDTGELFF
CDR3 DNA: TGCAGTGCTAGCAGACTAGGGAGTGACACCGGGGAGCTGTTTTTT
J gene: TRBJ2-2
D gene: -
V gene: TRBV20-1
clone size: many

CDR3 protein: CATSETKGGELFF
CDR3 DNA: TGTGCCACCAGTGAAACGAAGGGCGGGGAGCTGTTTTTT
J gene: TRBJ2-2
D gene: -
V gene: TRBV24-1
clone size: many

CDR3 protein: CASSQFSFSYEQYF
CDR3 DNA: TGTGCCAGCAGCCAGTTTTCGTTCTCCTACGAGCAGTACTTC
J gene: TRBJ2-7
D gene: -
V gene: TRBV7-2
clone size: -

CDR3 protein: CASSLRRGNTLTF
CDR3 DNA: TGCGCCAGCAGCCTCCGACGGGGTAATACCCTGACTTTC
J gene: TRBJ2-6
D gene: -
V gene: TRBV5-1
clone size: many

CDR3 protein: CASSHRGQETQYF
CDR3 DNA: TGTGCCAGCAGCCATAGGGGTCAAGAGACCCAGTACTTC
J gene: TRBJ2-5
D gene: -
V gene: TRBV14
clone size: few

CDR3 protein: CASSQVRGTSGTYNEQFF
CDR3 DNA: TGCGCCAGCAGCCAAGTAAGGGGGACTAGCGGAACATACAATGAGCAGTTCTTC
J gene: TRBJ2-1
D gene: TRBD2
V gene: TRBV4-3
clone size: many

CDR3 protein: CATRLDTYEQYF
CDR3 DNA: TGTGCCACCCGACTAGATACCTACGAGCAGTACTTC
J gene: TRBJ2-7
D gene: -
V gene: TRBV10-3
clone size: many

CDR3 protein: CASSSGLAGGWETQYF
CDR3 DNA: TGTGCCAGCAGTTCGGGACTAGCGGGAGGGTGGGAGACCCAGTACTTC
J gene: TRBJ2-5
D gene: TRBD2
V gene: TRBV12-3/TRBV12-4
clone size: many

CDR3 protein: CASSPPRGAEAFF
CDR3 DNA: TGTGCCAGCAGCCCCCCCCGGGGGGCTGAAGCTTTCTTT
J gene: TRBJ1-1
D gene: -
V gene: TRBV7-8
clone size: many

CDR3 protein: CASSLDRTTEAFF
CDR3 DNA: TGTGCCAGCAGCTTGGACAGGACGACTGAAGCTTTCTTT
J gene: TRBJ1-1
D gene: TRBD1
V gene: TRBV11-3
clone size: -

CDR3 protein: CASSLPIVGLSDEQYF
CDR3 DNA: TGTGCCAGCAGTCTCCCAATCGTAGGACTATCGGACGAGCAGTACTTC
J gene: TRBJ2-7
D gene: -
V gene: TRBV28
clone size: -

CDR3 protein: CASSLEVAKRGAFF
CDR3 DNA: TGTGCCAGCAGCCTTGAGGTTGCCAAAAGGGGAGCTTTCTTT
J gene: TRBJ1-1
D gene: -
V gene: TRBV12-3/TRBV12-4
clone size: many

CDR3 protein: CASSTSRDRVGAVGELFF
CDR3 DNA: TGTGCCAGCAGCACGTCCCGGGACAGGGTAGGCGCCGTCGGGGAGCTGTTTTTT
J gene: TRBJ2-2
D gene: TRBD1
V gene: TRBV3-1
clone size: many

CDR3 protein: CAWNLGGEGDTQYF
CDR3 DNA: TGTGCCTGGAACCTCGGGGGTGAGGGAGATACGCAGTATTTT
J gene: TRBJ2-3
D gene: -
V gene: TRBV30
clone size: many

CDR3 protein: CSARASGRVNTGELFF
CDR3 DNA: TGCAGTGCAAGGGCTAGCGGGAGGGTGAACACCGGGGAGCTGTTTTTT
J gene: TRBJ2-2
D gene: TRBD2
V gene: TRBV20-1
clone size: many

CDR3 protein: CSASTSGRTEQYF
CDR3 DNA: TGCAGTGCTAGTACCAGCGGGAGAACGGAGCAGTACTTC
J gene: TRBJ2-7
D gene: TRBD2
V gene: TRBV20-1
clone size: -

CDR3 protein: CSARDRTSRSYYNEQFF
CDR3 DNA: TGCAGTGCTAGAGATAGGACTAGTAGGTCCTACTACAATGAGCAGTTCTTC
J gene: TRBJ2-1
D gene: TRBD2
V gene: TRBV20-1
clone size: many

CDR3 protein: CSWGGTRGRSYEQYF
CDR3 DNA: TGCAGCTGGGGCGGGACTCGGGGCCGCTCCTACGAGCAGTACTTC
J gene: TRBJ2-7
D gene: -
V gene: TRBV20-1
clone size: -

CDR3 protein: CASSLGSGGELFF
CDR3 DNA: TGCGCCAGCAGCTTGGGGAGCGGCGGGGAGCTGTTTTTT
J gene: TRBJ2-2
D gene: -
V gene: TRBV5-1
clone size: many

CDR3 protein: CASSSPGQGAETQYF
CDR3 DNA: TGCGCCAGCAGCTCTCCGGGACAGGGGGCAGAGACCCAGTACTTC
J gene: TRBJ2-5
D gene: TRBD1
V gene: TRBV5-1
clone size: many

CDR3 protein: CASSPPGLQFNEQFF
CDR3 DNA: TGTGCCAGCAGCCCGCCGGGACTCCAGTTCAATGAGCAGTTCTTC
J gene: TRBJ2-1
D gene: -
V gene: TRBV7-3
clone size: -

CDR3 protein: CATSDLRQGREGYTF
CDR3 DNA: TGTGCCACCAGTGATTTAAGGCAGGGGAGGGAAGGCTACACCTTC
J gene: TRBJ1-2
D gene: -
V gene: TRBV24-1
clone size: many

CDR3 protein: CASSIWTGWGELFF
CDR3 DNA: TGTGCCAGCAGTATCTGGACTGGTTGGGGGGAGCTGTTTTTT
J gene: TRBJ2-2
D gene: -
V gene: TRBV6-2/TRBV6-3
clone size: many

CDR3 protein: CASSPSQGGNQPQHF
CDR3 DNA: TGCGCCAGCAGCCCATCGCAGGGGGGGAATCAGCCCCAGCATTTT
J gene: TRBJ1-5
D gene: TRBD1
V gene: TRBV5-1
clone size: many

CDR3 protein: CASSLGAGGEQYF
CDR3 DNA: TGTGCCAGCAGCTTAGGAGCGGGAGGGGAGCAGTACTTC
J gene: TRBJ2-7
D gene: TRBD2
V gene: TRBV7-6
clone size: many

CDR3 protein: CSVGDSGSSETQYF
CDR3 DNA: TGCAGCGTTGGTGATAGCGGGAGTTCTGAGACCCAGTACTTC
J gene: TRBJ2-5
D gene: TRBD2
V gene: TRBV29-1
clone size: many

CDR3 protein: CASSPPSAEQFF
CDR3 DNA: TGTGCCAGCTCACCACCCAGCGCTGAGCAGTTCTTC
J gene: TRBJ2-1
D gene: -
V gene: TRBV18
clone size: many